The entry below describes one T cell receptor (beta chain). This sample stems from a study of shared clonotypes between healthy human individuals. This table comes from immunoSEQ multiplex PCR, and its TCRdb copy is limited to in-frame clones, with some not included. The table lists some 2,000,000 clones, over 85% of them singletons. Germline V CDR1 and CDR2: SGHAT, FQNNGV. Germline trimming cut 3 bases from V and 14 bases from J; bases unmatched to any gene: 9. CDR3 length: 13 residues. This rearrangement joins TRBV11-2 to TRBJ2-3, with 9 bases lining up with TRBD2. The sequenced material came from naive CD4+ T cells sorted from blood. The subset here: CD45RA+ positively selected. The origin of this receptor is a man younger than 35 in good health. CDR3 nucleotides: TGTGCCAGCAGCTTCGACCCCAGCGGGGGGCGGTATTTT. It translates to CASSFDPSGGRYF.